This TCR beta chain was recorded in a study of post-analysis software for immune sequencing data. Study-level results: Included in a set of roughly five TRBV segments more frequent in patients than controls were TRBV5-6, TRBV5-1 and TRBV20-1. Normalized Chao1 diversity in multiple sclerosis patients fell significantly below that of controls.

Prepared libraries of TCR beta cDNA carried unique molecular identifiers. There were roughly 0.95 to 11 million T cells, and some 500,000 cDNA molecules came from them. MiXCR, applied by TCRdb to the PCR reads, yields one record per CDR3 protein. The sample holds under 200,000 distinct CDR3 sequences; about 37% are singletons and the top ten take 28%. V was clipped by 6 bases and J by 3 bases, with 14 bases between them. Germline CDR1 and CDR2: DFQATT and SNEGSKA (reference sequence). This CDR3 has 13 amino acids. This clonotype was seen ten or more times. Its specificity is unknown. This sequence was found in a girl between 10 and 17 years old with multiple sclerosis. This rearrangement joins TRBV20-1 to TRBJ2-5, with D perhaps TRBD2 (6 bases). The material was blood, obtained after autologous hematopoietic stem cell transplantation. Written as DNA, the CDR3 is TGCAGTGCAGCCCCGGGAGCCGAAGAGACCCAGTACTTC. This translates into CSAAPGAEETQYF.